These T cell receptor beta chains were read from a single sample in a study of blood T cell repertoires in COVID-19. Sequencing used immunoSEQ multiplex PCR; TCRdb keeps in-frame clones, though not all of them. The table includes about 180,000 clones, 86% detected once. The sample taken for sequencing was PBMCs or T cells enriched from blood (not recorded which). These receptors were taken from a woman aged 25 to 45 who had recovered from COVID-19. CDR3s leave out the opening cysteine and the closing phenylalanine or tryptophan.

J: TRBJ2-7; V: TRBV19; CDR3: ASSGTSGDEQY
J: TRBJ2-7; V: TRBV29-1; CDR3: SVDGGVLYEQY
J: TRBJ1-1; V: TRBV20-1; CDR3: SARIRGEAF
J: TRBJ2-1; V: TRBV7-9; CDR3: ASSPQAGGQF
J: TRBJ2-1; V: TRBV18; CDR3: ASSPPRSASSYNEQF
J: TRBJ2-7; V: TRBV28; CDR3: ASSYRGLSYEQY
J: TRBJ1-4; V: TRBV7-9; CDR3: ASSPGTGTAET
J: TRBJ2-5; V: TRBV11-2; CDR3: ASSLREALQETQY
J: TRBJ2-7; V: TRBV28; CDR3: ASSLVELAGGEQY
J: TRBJ2-7; V: TRBV21-1; CDR3: ASSNRLRDRPCEQY
J: TRBJ1-4; V: TRBV5-1; CDR3: ASSLADRGNEKLF
J: TRBJ2-2; V: TRBV29-1; CDR3: SVESRGTGELF
J: TRBJ1-5; V: TRBV19; CDR3: ASSMLWTGSNQPQH
J: TRBJ1-4; V: TRBV7-7; CDR3: ASSLGYQGKNEKLF
J: TRBJ1-6; V: TRBV11-2; CDR3: ASSGDRAGSPLH
J: TRBJ1-3; V: TRBV25-1; CDR3: ASRTTGAGNTIY
J: TRBJ2-1; V: TRBV9; CDR3: ASSVDEGGGYNEQF
J: TRBJ2-3; V: TRBV24-1; CDR3: ATSGSQGTDTQY
J: TRBJ1-5; V: TRBV27; CDR3: ASSLEWGGGNQPQH
J: TRBJ2-7; V: TRBV25-1; CDR3: ASSRTSETYEQY
J: TRBJ2-1; V: TRBV16; CDR3: ASSQSGLGEQF
J: TRBJ2-7; V: TRBV29-1; CDR3: SVGGLSYEQY
J: TRBJ1-6; V: TRBV28; CDR3: ASSSVNSPLH
J: TRBJ2-7; V: TRBV7-2; CDR3: ASSLAGYSYEQY
J: TRBJ2-1; V: TRBV2; CDR3: ASTDYLADTNEQF
J: TRBJ2-2; V: TRBV5-1; CDR3: ASSAGLAGGPRTGELF
J: TRBJ2-7; V: TRBV7-2; CDR3: ASSTTGGAYHEQY
J: TRBJ2-2; V: TRBV5-1; CDR3: ASSLDFRNTGELF
J: TRBJ1-1; V: TRBV9; CDR3: ASSAQNTEAF
J: TRBJ2-1; V: TRBV28; CDR3: ASSLDARVSSYNEQF
J: TRBJ2-1; V: TRBV19; CDR3: ASSIYPEYSMGSWSYNEQF
J: TRBJ2-1; V: TRBV27; CDR3: ASSFLSGGFHNEQF
J: TRBJ2-3; V: TRBV27; CDR3: ASSLEGGLAVLDTQY
J: TRBJ1-3; V: TRBV23-1; CDR3: ASKLTGAGNTIY
J: TRBJ2-7; V: TRBV6-8; CDR3: AMGGTSVHEIPYEQY
J: TRBJ2-7; V: TRBV5-1; CDR3: ASSSSGGIPYEQY
J: TRBJ2-1; V: TRBV7-9; CDR3: ASSLRKREYNEQF
J: TRBJ2-5; V: TRBV4-1; CDR3: ASSQGTQETQY
J: TRBJ1-4; V: TRBV4-1; CDR3: ASSQDPGVRGEKLF
J: TRBJ2-3; V: TRBV4-1; CDR3: ASSRSTGIVTDTQY
J: TRBJ1-5; V: TRBV27; CDR3: ASSFDSYSNQPQH
J: TRBJ2-1; V: TRBV3-1/TRBV3-2; CDR3: ASSQDTTGGFLGNEQF
J: TRBJ2-7; V: TRBV7-2; CDR3: ASKAGRSSYEQY
J: TRBJ1-1; V: TRBV27; CDR3: ASREQGRLAEAF
J: TRBJ1-6; V: TRBV2; CDR3: ASRGQGALDNSPLH
J: TRBJ1-1; V: TRBV11-2; CDR3: ASSYTGINTEAF
J: TRBJ2-7; V: TRBV29-1; CDR3: SVVQSYEQY
J: TRBJ2-1; V: TRBV2; CDR3: ASKSSLAGGSYNEQF
J: TRBJ1-3; V: TRBV5-1; CDR3: ASSLGAGGSGNTIY